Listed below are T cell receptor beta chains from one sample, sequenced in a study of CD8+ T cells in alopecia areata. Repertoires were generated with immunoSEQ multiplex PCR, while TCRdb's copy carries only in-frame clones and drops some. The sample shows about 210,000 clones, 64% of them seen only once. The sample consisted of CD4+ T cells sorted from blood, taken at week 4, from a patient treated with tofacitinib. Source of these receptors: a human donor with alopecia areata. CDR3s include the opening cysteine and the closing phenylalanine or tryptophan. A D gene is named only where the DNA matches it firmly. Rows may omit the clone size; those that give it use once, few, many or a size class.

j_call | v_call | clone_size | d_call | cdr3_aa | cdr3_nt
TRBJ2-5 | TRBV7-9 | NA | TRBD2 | CASSLPSGGTGETQYF | TGTGCCAGCAGCTTACCTAGCGGGGGAACGGGAGAGACCCAGTACTTC
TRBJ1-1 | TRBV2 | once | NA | CASSAEGNTEAFF | TGTGCCAGCAGCGCCGAAGGGAACACTGAAGCTTTCTTT
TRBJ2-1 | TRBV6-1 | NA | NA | CASSEYEGNEQFF | TGTGCCAGCAGTGAATATGAGGGCAATGAGCAGTTCTTC
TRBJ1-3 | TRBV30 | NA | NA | CALHYLTNTIYF | TGTGCCCTCCACTACCTCACAAACACCATATATTTT
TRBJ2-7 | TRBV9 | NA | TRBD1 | CASSPRPGTAFRDF | TGTGCCAGCAGCCCACGACCCGGGACAGCCTTTAGGGACTTC
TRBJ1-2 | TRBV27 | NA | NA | CASSYSGSYGYTF | TGTGCCAGCAGTTATTCAGGGTCTTATGGCTACACCTTC
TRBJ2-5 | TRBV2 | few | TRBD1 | CASRRGQGGETQYF | TGTGCCAGCCGGAGGGGACAGGGGGGAGAGACCCAGTACTTC
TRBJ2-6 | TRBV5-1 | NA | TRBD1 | CASSLGQGVTSGANVLTF | TGCGCCAGCAGCTTAGGACAGGGTGTAACTTCTGGGGCCAACGTCCTGACTTTC
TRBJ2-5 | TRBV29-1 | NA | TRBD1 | CSASGQGAPRLLKTQYF | TGCAGCGCATCGGGACAGGGGGCCCCCAGGCTTCTGAAGACCCAGTACTTC
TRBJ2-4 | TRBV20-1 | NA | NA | CSASGGHQYF | TGCAGTGCTAGCGGGGGGCACCAGTACTTC
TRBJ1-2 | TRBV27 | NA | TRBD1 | CASSPGQGLYGYTF | TGTGCCAGCAGTCCGGGACAGGGACTCTATGGCTACACCTTC
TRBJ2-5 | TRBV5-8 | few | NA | CASNGGPAFGETQYF | TGTGCCAGCAACGGCGGTCCGGCTTTCGGAGAGACCCAGTACTTC
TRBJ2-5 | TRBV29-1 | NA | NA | CSAGQETQYF | TGCAGCGCCGGCCAAGAGACCCAGTACTTC
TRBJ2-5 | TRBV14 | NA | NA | CASSQERGGETQYF | TGTGCCAGCAGCCAAGAGAGGGGAGGAGAGACCCAGTACTTC
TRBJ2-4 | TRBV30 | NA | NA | CAWSLGNIQYF | TGTGCCTGGAGTCTCGGAAACATTCAGTACTTC
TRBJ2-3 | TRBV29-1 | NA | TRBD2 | CSVTEPGGSTDTQYF | TGCAGCGTCACCGAGCCGGGGGGGAGCACAGATACGCAGTATTTT
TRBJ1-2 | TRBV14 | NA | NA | CASSHAPRSYGYTF | TGTGCCAGCAGCCATGCCCCGAGAAGCTATGGCTACACCTTC
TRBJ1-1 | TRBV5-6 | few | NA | CASSLERQRGWTEAFF | TGTGCCAGCAGCTTGGAGCGGCAGAGAGGTTGGACTGAAGCTTTCTTT
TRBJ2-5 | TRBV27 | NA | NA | CASSPRGRETQYF | TGTGCCAGCAGTCCCCGGGGGCGGGAGACCCAGTACTTC
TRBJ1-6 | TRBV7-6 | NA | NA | CASSLGRTGTPLHF | TGTGCCAGCAGCTTAGGCCGAACAGGGACACCCCTCCACTTT
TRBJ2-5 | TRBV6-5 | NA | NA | CASSEGFVETQYF | TGTGCCAGCAGTGAAGGGTTTGTAGAGACCCAGTACTTC
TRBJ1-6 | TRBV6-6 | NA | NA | CASSLTRDTNSPLHF | TGTGCCAGCAGCCTAACCCGGGACACGAATTCACCCCTCCACTTT
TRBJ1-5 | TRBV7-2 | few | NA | CASSLESNQPQHF | TGTGCCAGCAGCTTAGAGAGCAATCAGCCCCAGCATTTT
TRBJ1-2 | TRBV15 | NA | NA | CATSNLLAGRAGYTF | TGTGCCACCAGCAACTTGCTGGCGGGGCGGGCCGGCTACACCTTC
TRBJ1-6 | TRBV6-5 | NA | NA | CASSYTSQYNSPLHF | TGTGCCAGCAGTTACACCTCACAGTATAATTCACCCCTCCACTTT
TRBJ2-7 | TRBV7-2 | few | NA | CASSLGGRSTYEQYF | TGTGCCAGCAGCTTAGGGGGCAGGTCTACCTACGAGCAGTACTTC
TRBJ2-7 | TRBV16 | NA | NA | CASSQFLRYEQYF | TGTGCCAGCAGCCAATTCCTTCGCTACGAGCAGTACTTC
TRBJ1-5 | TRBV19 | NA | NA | CASRPVGGHQPQHF | TGTGCCAGTAGGCCCGTGGGGGGCCATCAGCCCCAGCATTTT
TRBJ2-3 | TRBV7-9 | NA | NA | CASSLSGTDTQYF | TGTGCCAGCAGCTTAAGCGGGACAGATACGCAGTATTTT
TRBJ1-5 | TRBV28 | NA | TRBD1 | CASSRTGMEPQHF | TGTGCCAGCAGTAGGACAGGAATGGAGCCCCAGCATTTT
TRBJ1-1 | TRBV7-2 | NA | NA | CASSQGPNTEAFF | TGTGCCAGCAGCCAGGGACCGAACACTGAAGCTTTCTTT
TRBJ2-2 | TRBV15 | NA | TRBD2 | CATGRGGDTGELFF | TGTGCCACCGGGCGGGGGGGAGACACCGGGGAGCTGTTTTTT
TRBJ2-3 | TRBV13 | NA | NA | CASSPQRDVRHYTQYF | TGTGCCAGCAGCCCCCAGCGTGACGTCCGGCACTATACGCAGTATTTT
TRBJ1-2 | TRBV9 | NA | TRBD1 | CASSKGTGYGYTF | TGTGCCAGCAGCAAAGGGACAGGATATGGCTACACCTTC
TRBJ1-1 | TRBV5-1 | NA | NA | CASRLQTVPNTEAFF | TGCGCCAGCCGGCTTCAGACAGTGCCGAACACTGAAGCTTTCTTT
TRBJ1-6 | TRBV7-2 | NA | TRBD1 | CASSPQGAYNSPLHF | TGTGCCAGCAGCCCACAGGGGGCCTATAATTCACCCCTCCACTTT
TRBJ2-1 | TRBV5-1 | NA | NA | CASSFGQGNEQFF | TGCGCCAGCAGCTTTGGGCAGGGGAATGAGCAGTTCTTC
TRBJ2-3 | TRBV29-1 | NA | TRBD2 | CSASGVSTDTQYF | TGCAGCGCTAGCGGGGTGAGCACAGATACGCAGTATTTT